The 4 T cell receptor beta chains presented below share a single source sample, sequenced in a study of cytomegalovirus exposure and HLA in healthy donors. This PCR relied on a set of 60 Vbeta primers and 13 Jbeta primers. Here immunoSEQ multiplex PCR was the method, and the copy in TCRdb shows in-frame clones only, minus some. The sample includes over 110,000 clones, 65% to 85% of them seen just once. The material sequenced was PBMCs. The receptors shown here come from a male donor in good health and CMV-seronegative.

This chain uses TRBV30 with TRBJ2-1; no reliable D call. Germline CDR1 reads GTSNPN; CDR2 reads SVGIG (reference sequence). The V end lost 3 bases, the J end lost 3 bases, and 6 bases lay between the germline ends. CDR3 size: 12 residues. Here the CDR3 DNA reads TGTGCCTGGAGATATGTCTACAATGAGCAGTTCTTC. The encoded protein is CAWRYVYNEQFF.

The chain employs TRBV6-5 and TRBJ2-7; tentative D call: TRBD2 (6 bases). The CDR3 totals 14 residues. V dropped 4 bases and J dropped 5 bases, with 15 bases sitting between them. The germline V gene encodes CDR1 MNHEY and CDR2 SVGAGI. CDR3 sequence: CASSFREVPNEQYF. CDR3 nucleotides: TGTGCCAGCAGTTTTAGGGAGGTACCCAACGAGCAGTACTTC.

V gene TRBV28 combines with J gene TRBJ1-1; unclear D gene. Deletions cut 3 bases from V and 3 bases from J, with 11 bases between. The CDR3 runs 14 residues. Looked up from germline, CDR1 is MDHEN and CDR2 is SYDVKM. CDR3 DNA sequence: TGTGCCAGCAGTTTTCGTGGCGGATACACTGAAGCTTTCTTT. Its protein product is CASSFRGGYTEAFF. The variable domain in full, completed from reference TRBV28 and TRBJ1-1, reads DVKVTQSSRYLVKRTGEKVFLECVQDMDHENMFWYRQDPGLGLRLIYFSYDVKMKEKGDIPEGYSVSREKKERFSLILESASTNQTSMYLCASSFRGGYTEAFFGQGTRLTVV.

DNA of the CDR3: TGTGCCAGCAGCTTAACCTTTTACGAGGGCTCTGGAAACACCATATATTTT. It codes for CASSLTFYEGSGNTIYF. V usage is TRBV11-3 and J usage is TRBJ1-3; D not certain. Germline CDR1 reads SGHNT; CDR2 reads YENEEA. Trimming shortened V by 2 bases and J by 0 bases, and 14 bases separated the two germline ends. The CDR3 is made up of 17 amino acids. Together with reference TRBV11-3 and TRBJ1-3, the CDR3 gives the full variable domain: EAGVVQSPRYKIIEKKQPVAFWCNPISGHNTLYWYLQNLGQGPELLIRYENEEAVDDSQLPKDRFSAERLKGVDSTLKIQPAELGDSAVYLCASSLTFYEGSGNTIYFGEGSWLTVV.